This TCR beta chain came from a study of cytomegalovirus exposure and HLA in healthy donors. This clone was counted a single time. The antigen is not known. Using immunoSEQ multiplex PCR, the repertoire was profiled, and TCRdb retains in-frame clones only, with some absent. Of 210,000 or so clones in the sample, 80% to 90% were seen once. Germline V gives CDR1 LNHDA, CDR2 SQIVND (reference sequence). With V trimmed by 7 bases and J by 7 bases, 7 bases remained unmatched. The CDR3 runs 14 residues. Study-wide results and limits: Rare sequences made up most TCRs, while some public TCRs were found in many donors. Altogether, 164 TCR beta chains were recorded as cytomegalovirus-associated.

The source material was PBMCs. The chain joins TRBV19 to TRBJ2-2, with 9 bases that match TRBD1. The receptor comes from a young woman in good health and CMV-seronegative. In DNA, the CDR3 is TGTGCCAGTAACCCGGGACAGGGAATCGGGGAGCTGTTTTTT. It is translated as CASNPGQGIGELFF.